This TCR beta chain was profiled in a study of blood T cell repertoires in COVID-19. Looking at the study overall: COVID-19 samples collected from the United States, Italy and Spain covered acute and convalescent phases.

In the original processing: Amplified reference gene primers provided the basis for estimating nucleated cell counts. Clones were read by immunoSEQ multiplex PCR, and TCRdb kept only the in-frame ones, dropping some. V, J and clone size reflect that table, while D and trimming were determined from the DNA. Among around 170,000 clones listed, around four fifths were seen once. This CDR3 spans 14 amino acids. V was trimmed by 5 bases and J by 1 base, leaving 12 bases between them. The germline CDR1 and CDR2 sequences are SGHRS and YFSETQ. The origin of this receptor is a woman aged 40 to 55 with acute or convalescent COVID-19. The J gene is TRBJ1-2, the V gene TRBV5-1; D remains unclear. Material for sequencing was peripheral blood. The CDR3 nucleotides are TGCGCCAGCAGTCCTGCCGCAGATAACTATGGCTACACCTTC. Translated, it gives CASSPAADNYGYTF.